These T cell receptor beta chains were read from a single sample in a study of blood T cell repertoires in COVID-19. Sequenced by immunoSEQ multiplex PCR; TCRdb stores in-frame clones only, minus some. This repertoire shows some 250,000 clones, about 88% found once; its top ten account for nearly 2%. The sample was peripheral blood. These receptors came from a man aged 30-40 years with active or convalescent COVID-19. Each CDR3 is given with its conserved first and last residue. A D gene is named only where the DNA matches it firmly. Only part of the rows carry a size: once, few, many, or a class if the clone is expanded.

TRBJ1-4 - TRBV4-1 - CASSPPSRSNEKLFF TGCGCCAGCAGCCCCCCCTCGCGGTCTAATGAAAAACTGTTTTTT
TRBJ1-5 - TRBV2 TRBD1 CASSEGQGAGNQPQHF TGTGCCAGCAGTGAAGGACAGGGGGCCGGCAATCAGCCCCAGCATTTT
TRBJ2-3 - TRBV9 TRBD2 CASSARRSGVSDTQYF TGTGCCAGCAGCGCCCGTAGGAGCGGGGTGTCAGATACGCAGTATTTT
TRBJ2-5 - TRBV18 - CASSGKAREETQYF TGTGCCAGCTCGGGGAAAGCGCGGGAAGAGACCCAGTACTTC
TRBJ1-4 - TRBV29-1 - CSVGSEQEKLFF TGCAGCGTGGGTAGCGAGCAGGAAAAACTGTTTTTT
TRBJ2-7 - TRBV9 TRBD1 CASSVERQGVYEQYF TGTGCCAGCAGCGTAGAAAGACAGGGAGTCTACGAGCAGTACTTC
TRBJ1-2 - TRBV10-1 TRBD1 CATKRLDRIYGYTF TGCGCCACTAAAAGGCTGGACAGGATTTATGGCTACACCTTC
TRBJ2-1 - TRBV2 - CASSPGGSPYNEQFF TGTGCCAGCAGTCCTGGGGGGTCCCCCTACAATGAGCAGTTCTTC
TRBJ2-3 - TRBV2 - CASGVDSTDTQYF TGTGCCAGCGGAGTTGACAGCACAGATACGCAGTATTTT
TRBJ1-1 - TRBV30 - CAWSGQRNTEAFF TGTGCCTGGAGTGGACAGAGGAACACTGAAGCTTTCTTT
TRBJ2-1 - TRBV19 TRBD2 CASTLSPLGGAHNEQFF TGTGCCAGTACCCTATCCCCCCTCGGGGGGGCCCACAATGAGCAGTTCTTC
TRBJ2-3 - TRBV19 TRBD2 CASQPLAGGPTDTQYF TGTGCCAGTCAACCGCTAGCGGGGGGGCCAACAGATACGCAGTATTTT
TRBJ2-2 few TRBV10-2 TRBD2 CASTPGLAVNTGELFF TGCGCCAGCACTCCGGGACTAGCAGTGAACACCGGGGAGCTGTTTTTT
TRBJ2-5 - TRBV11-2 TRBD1 CASSLAGTGVYKPYF TGTGCCAGCAGCTTAGCCGGGACAGGGGTTTATAAACCCTACTTC
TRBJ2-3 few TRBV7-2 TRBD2 CASSEELAGAMPDTQYF TGTGCCAGCAGCGAAGAACTAGCGGGGGCAATGCCAGATACGCAGTATTTT
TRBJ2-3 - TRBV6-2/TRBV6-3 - CASSYGGPTDTQYF TGTGCCAGCAGTTACGGAGGACCCACAGATACGCAGTATTTT
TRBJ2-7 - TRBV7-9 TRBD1 CASSTHRGKGEQYF TGTGCCAGCAGCACCCACAGGGGGAAGGGCGAGCAGTACTTC
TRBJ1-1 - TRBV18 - CASSRQDYTEAFF TGTGCCAGCTCACGACAGGATTACACTGAAGCTTTCTTT
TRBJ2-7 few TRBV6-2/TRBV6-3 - CASSYSGVKQYF TGTGCCAGCAGTTACTCGGGCGTCAAGCAGTACTTC
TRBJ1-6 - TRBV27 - CASSHGYNSPLHF TGTGCCAGCAGCCACGGCTATAATTCACCCCTCCACTTT
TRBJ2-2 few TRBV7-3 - CASSELDTGELFF TGTGCCAGCAGCGAATTAGACACCGGGGAGCTGTTTTTT
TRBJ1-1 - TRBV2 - CASRLGGATEAFF TGTGCCAGCAGACTCGGAGGGGCCACTGAAGCTTTCTTT
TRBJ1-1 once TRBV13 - CASRGALGTEAFF TGTGCCAGCAGGGGGGCTTTGGGCACTGAAGCTTTCTTT
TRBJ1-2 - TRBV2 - CASSQGRDYGYTF TGTGCCAGCAGCCAGGGTAGGGACTATGGCTACACCTTC
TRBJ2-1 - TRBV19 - CASSGDKSQEQFF TGTGCCAGTAGTGGGGACAAATCGCAGGAGCAGTTCTTC
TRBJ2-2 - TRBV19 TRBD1 CASNPGTGNTGELFF TGTGCCAGTAACCCCGGGACAGGGAATACCGGGGAGCTGTTTTTT
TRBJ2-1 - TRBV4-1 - CASSPGLGEQFF TGCGCCAGCAGCCCCGGTTTGGGCGAGCAGTTCTTC
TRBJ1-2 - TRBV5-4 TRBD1 CASSLQGVLGYTF TGTGCCAGCAGCCTACAGGGGGTGTTGGGCTACACCTTC
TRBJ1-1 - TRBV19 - CARPQRGYTEAFF TGTGCCAGACCGCAACGGGGGTACACTGAAGCTTTCTTT
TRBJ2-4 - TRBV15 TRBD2 CATSRDAGGGASENIQYF TGTGCCACCAGCAGAGATGCTGGCGGGGGGGCCTCAGAAAACATTCAGTACTTC
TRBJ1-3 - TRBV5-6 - CASSPVGLSGTSGNTIYF TGTGCCAGCAGCCCCGTTGGATTGTCGGGAACCTCTGGAAACACCATATATTTT
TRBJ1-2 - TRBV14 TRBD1 CASSDRVNYGYTF TGTGCCAGCAGCGACAGGGTAAACTATGGCTACACCTTC
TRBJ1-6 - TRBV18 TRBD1 CASSSGIGGSSPLHF TGTGCCAGCTCTTCGGGAATAGGGGGCAGTTCACCCCTCCACTTT
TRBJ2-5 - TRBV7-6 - CASGGTGSGTQYF TGTGCCAGCGGGGGAACAGGGAGTGGGACCCAGTACTTC
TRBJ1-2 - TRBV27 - CASTSYRAGYGYTF TGTGCCAGCACGTCATACAGGGCGGGTTATGGCTACACCTTC
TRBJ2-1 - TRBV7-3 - CASSLRGGSRDNEQFF TGTGCCAGCAGCTTAAGGGGCGGATCCCGGGACAATGAGCAGTTCTTC
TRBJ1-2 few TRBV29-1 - CSVDSGGNGYGYTF TGCAGCGTTGATTCCGGGGGGAATGGTTATGGCTACACCTTC